This T cell receptor beta chain was profiled in a study of prognosis after radiotherapy for stage I lung cancer. About the study: The study enrolled about 12 men and 6 women as patients, aged 53 to 84 with a median of 74.5 years. A few patients had distant metastases at a median of approximately 7 months after radiotherapy, and 15 showed no significant progression.

Trimming took off 5 bases at V and 5 bases at J, with 11 bases between the two ends. The CDR3 extends over 13 amino acids. Germline CDR1 reads MNHNS; CDR2 reads SASEGT. Researchers used two-round multiplex PCR to amplify TCR beta CDR3 starting from genomic DNA. Primers specific to each TRBV and TRBJ gene were used in first-round PCR. TCRdb independently ran MiXCR on the multiplex PCR reads; one entry per CDR3 protein. The profile shows around 14,000 distinct CDR3 sequences, around 35% of them singletons. Specimen: PBMCs, collected before or after stereotactic body radiation therapy (not recorded which). This clonotype was sampled from a donor aged 50 or older with non-small cell lung cancer. The chain employs TRBV6-1 and TRBJ2-3; D gene ambiguous. DNA of the CDR3: TGTGCCAGCAGTCCGCATGAGGTAGATACGCAGTATTTT. This gives the protein CASSPHEVDTQYF.